This T cell receptor beta chain was retrieved from a study of cytomegalovirus exposure and HLA in healthy donors. The CDR3 length is 14 residues. The V gene's germline CDR1 is SGHTA and CDR2 FQGNSA. Use of 60 Vbeta and 13 Jbeta primers characterized the PCR. Sequencing used immunoSEQ multiplex PCR; TCRdb keeps in-frame clones, though not all of them. This table has 100,000 to 120,000 clones, around four fifths appearing once. This rearrangement joins TRBV7-2 to TRBJ2-5, with 7 positions matching TRBD1. The J call may be wrong; the DNA end is better matched by TRBJ2-7. The sample comprised PBMCs. This clonotype originated in a middle-aged woman in good health and CMV-seropositive. This CDR3 reads CASSPRQGFYEQYF. CDR3 DNA sequence: TGTGCCAGCAGCCCTCGACAGGGATTCTACGAGCAGTACTTC.